A single sample is the source of the 2 T cell receptor beta chains below, sequenced in a study of cytomegalovirus exposure and HLA in healthy donors. This PCR relied on a set of 60 Vbeta primers and 13 Jbeta primers. Clones were read by immunoSEQ multiplex PCR, and TCRdb kept only the in-frame ones, dropping some. The data show some 110,000 clones, with 70% to 85% seen just once and around 4.9% held by the top ten. Sequencing input: PBMCs. The receptor set was obtained from a man in his forties or fifties in good health and CMV-seropositive.

The V call is TRBV5-1, the J call TRBJ2-5, with TRBD1 as a possible D gene (5 bases). The germline gives CDR1 SGHRS, CDR2 YFSETQ. The V gene lost 0 bases and the J gene lost 2 bases, with 11 bases spanning the gap. The CDR3 sequence is 15 residues long. CDR3 nucleotide sequence: TGCGCCAGCAGCTTGGAGGGGAACCTTCAAGAGACCCAGTACTTC. Protein product: CASSLEGNLQETQYF.

This chain joins TRBV6-1 and TRBJ1-2; 7 bases fit TRBD1. V shed 9 bases, J shed 5 bases, and the junction held 12 bases outside the gene matches. This CDR3 has 14 residues. The germline V gene encodes CDR1 MNHNS and CDR2 SASEGT. In DNA form, the CDR3 reads TGTGCCAGTGAAACGACAGGGTTCGGGTATGGCTACACCTTC. It translates to CASETTGFGYGYTF.